This T cell receptor beta chain emerged from a study of blood T cell repertoires in COVID-19. Study overall: Samples taken during acute and convalescent COVID-19 were collected in the United States, Italy and Spain. T cells, B-cell-depleted T cells, or PBMCs provided the cDNA or gDNA that served as material.

In the original processing: For nucleated cells, counts were estimated from reference gene primer amplification. Profiled with immunoSEQ multiplex PCR; TCRdb holds only in-frame clones, not every one. That table furnishes V, J and clone size, whereas the DNA furnished D and trimming. The sample yields about 100,000 clones, approximately 92% seen once. The CDR3 consists of 14 residues. V lost 6 bases to trimming and J lost 6 bases; unmatched junction nucleotides: 6. CDR1 is MNHNY, CDR2 SVGAGI, per germline (reference sequence). The source material was peripheral blood. The chain carries TRBV6-6 and TRBJ2-4, with 9 nucleotides matching TRBD1. This clonotype was sampled from a woman of 80 years or more with acute or convalescent COVID-19. The CDR3 sequence is CASSPGTGLNIQYF. The CDR3 coding sequence is TGTGCCAGCAGCCCCGGGACAGGGTTAAACATTCAGTACTTC.